This TCR beta chain originates from a study of T cell responses to AZD1222 COVID-19 vaccine. The CDR3 sequence is 16 residues long. V shed 3 bases and J 7 bases; nucleotides not matched to a gene: 8. From germline, CDR1 is SGHRS and CDR2 YFSETQ. Note on this clone: Its antigen is still unknown.

The method was immunoSEQ multiplex PCR; TCRdb's version includes in-frame clones alone and lacks a portion of them. The table records some 89,000 clones, about nine tenths of them present only once. Overall study findings and caveats: Rises in breadth and depth of Spike-specific TCRs came after two AZD1222 doses. Across spike, vaccine-associated CD4 TCRs were found, dominant at 160-218 and 743-854.

The sample was peripheral blood, taken on day 0 of AZD1222 vaccination. This receptor was identified in an adult in good health. The chain employs TRBV5-1 and TRBJ2-2; 11 bases are shared with TRBD1. The CDR3 DNA sequence: TGCGCCAGCAGCTCTCCCGGGACAGGGGGGATCGGGGAGCTGTTTTTT. Residues: CASSSPGTGGIGELFF.